This entry concerns a single T cell receptor (beta chain). What it recognizes is unknown. These data originate in a study of regulatory T cells in long-lasting Graves disease. Study summary: New Graves' disease cases had less than 3 months of antithyroid drugs.

Germline V lookup: CDR1 SEHNR, CDR2 FQNEAQ (reference sequence). This CDR3 region has 15 residues. Trimming at V came to 8 bases and at J to 5 bases, leaving 11 bases not matched to a gene. The TCR beta library used iRepertoire HTBI primers with Arm-PCR amplification of CDR3. A single record per CDR3 protein comes from TCRdb applying MiXCR to the multiplex PCR reads. This table has roughly 500,000 distinct CDR3 sequences, roughly 14% appearing once. The sample's time point: newly diagnosed GD, antithyroid drugs for less than 3 months. The TCR library was prepared using RNA isolated from PBMCs. Guidelines of the American Thyroid Association were used to diagnose Graves' disease. Study-wide results and caveats: Less diverse TCR repertoires were seen in persistent Graves' patients than in newly diagnosed ones.

This sample also appeared in a second study, on T cells in Graves' hyperthyroidism and ophthalmopathy. Per that study: No ophthalmopathy progression within 18 months constituted stable Graves' hyperthyroidism.

This rearrangement joins TRBV7-9 to TRBJ2-7; 11 positions match TRBD2. Sequences were derived from peripheral blood mononuclear cells (PBMCs), sampled at new diagnosis, from a patient treated with antithyroid drugs. The sequence was obtained from a man aged 25-40 years with Graves disease. The CDR3 is CASRLAGGRIHEQYF. The CDR3 DNA follows: TGTGCCAGCCGATTAGCGGGAGGGCGGATACACGAGCAGTACTTC.